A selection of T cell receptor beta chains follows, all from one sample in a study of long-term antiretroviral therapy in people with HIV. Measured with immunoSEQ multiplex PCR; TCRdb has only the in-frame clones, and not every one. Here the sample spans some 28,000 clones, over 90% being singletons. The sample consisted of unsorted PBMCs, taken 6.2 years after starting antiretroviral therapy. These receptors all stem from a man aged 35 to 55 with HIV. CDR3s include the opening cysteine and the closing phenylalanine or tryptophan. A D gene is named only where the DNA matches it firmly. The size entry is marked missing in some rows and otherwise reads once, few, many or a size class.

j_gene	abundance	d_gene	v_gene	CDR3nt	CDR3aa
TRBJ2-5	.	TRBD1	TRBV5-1	TGCGCCAGCAGCTTACCGGGACAGGTAGAGGAGACCCAGTACTTC	CASSLPGQVEETQYF
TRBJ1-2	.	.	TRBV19	TGTGCCAGTAGCGAAACAGGCCCCCTTAACTATGGCTACACCTTC	CASSETGPLNYGYTF
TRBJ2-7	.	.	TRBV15	TGTGCCACCAGCAGAGAAATGGGCAGCCACTACGAGCAGTACTTC	CATSREMGSHYEQYF
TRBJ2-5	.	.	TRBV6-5	TGTGCCAGCAGTTACTCCGGGGAGGAGACCCAGTACTTC	CASSYSGEETQYF
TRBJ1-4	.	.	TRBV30	TGTGCCTGGGGAACAGGGATACAAGAAAAACTGTTTTTT	CAWGTGIQEKLFF
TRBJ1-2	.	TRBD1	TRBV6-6	TGTGCCAGCAGTTACTCGGGACAGGGTGGTTATGGCTACACCTTC	CASSYSGQGGYGYTF
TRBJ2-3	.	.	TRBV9	TGTGCCAGCAGCGTTAAGGACGATACGCAGTATTTT	CASSVKDDTQYF
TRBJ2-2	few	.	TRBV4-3	TGCGCCAGCAGCCCGACCGCGCGGAACGGGGAGCTGTTTTTT	CASSPTARNGELFF
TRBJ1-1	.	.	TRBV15	TGTGCCACCAGCAGAGAGGGAAACACTGAAGCTTTCTTT	CATSREGNTEAFF
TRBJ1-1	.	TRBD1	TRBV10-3	TGTGCCATCAGTGAGCAGGGGGCAGGTTCGACTGAAGCTTTCTTT	CAISEQGAGSTEAFF
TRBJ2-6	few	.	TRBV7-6	TGTGCCAGCAGCGCGGCGGCCAACGTCCTGACTTTC	CASSAAANVLTF
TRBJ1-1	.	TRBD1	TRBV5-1	TGCGCCAGCAGCCGACAGGGAACAAACACTGAAGCTTTCTTT	CASSRQGTNTEAFF
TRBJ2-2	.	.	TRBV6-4	TGTGCCAGCAGTGACACCCAGGGGTCCGACACCGGGGAGCTGTTTTTT	CASSDTQGSDTGELFF
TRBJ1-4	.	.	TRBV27	TGTGCCAGCAGAATGACGCGGAATTTT	CASRMTRNF
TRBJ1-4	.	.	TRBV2	TGTGCCAGCAGTGAAGCGCCGGACCCGGAAAAACTGTTTTTT	CASSEAPDPEKLFF
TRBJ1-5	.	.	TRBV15	TGTGCCACCAGCAGAGACCACGTAGGGAGGAGGGCAGTGGGTGTGGGCAATCAGCCCCAGCATTTT	CATSRDHVGRRAVGVGNQPQHF
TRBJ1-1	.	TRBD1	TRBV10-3	TGTGCCATCAGTGACGGGACAGCGAACACTGAAGCTTTCTTT	CAISDGTANTEAFF
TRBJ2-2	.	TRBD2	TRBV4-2	TGTGCCAGCAGCCAAGATCGGGGAGGGTTGGACACCGGGGAGCTGTTTTTT	CASSQDRGGLDTGELFF
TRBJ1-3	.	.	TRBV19	TGTGCCAGTAGTGAAGACTCTGGAAACACCATATATTTT	CASSEDSGNTIYF
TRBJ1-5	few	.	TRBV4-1	TGCGCCAGCAGCCAAGAAGGGCAGGGGAGCGGGAGCAATCAGCCCCAGCATTTT	CASSQEGQGSGSNQPQHF
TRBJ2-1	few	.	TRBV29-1	TGCAGCGTTGGGGGTTTGGGCTACAATGAGCAGTTCTTC	CSVGGLGYNEQFF
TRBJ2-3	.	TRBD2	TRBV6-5	TGTGCCAGCAAGACTAGCGGGAGCACAGATACGCAGTATTTT	CASKTSGSTDTQYF
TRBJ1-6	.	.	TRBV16	TGTGCCAGCAGCCTCAGGGGTGGGAATTCACCCCTCCACTTT	CASSLRGGNSPLHF
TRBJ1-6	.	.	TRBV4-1	TGCGCCAGCAGCCAAGAAGGGGAGAGCTCCTATAATTCACCCCTCCACTTT	CASSQEGESSYNSPLHF
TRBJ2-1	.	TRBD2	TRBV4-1	TGCGCCAGCAGCCAATCTGGCGGGGCGGGAGGATACAATGAGCAGTTCTTC	CASSQSGGAGGYNEQFF
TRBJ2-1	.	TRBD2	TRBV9	TGTGCCAGCAGCGTAGACCCTCGCGGGAGGGACAATGAGCAGTTCTTC	CASSVDPRGRDNEQFF
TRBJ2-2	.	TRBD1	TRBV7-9	TGTGCCAGCAGACCCGGGACAGGGAACACCGGGGAGCTGTTTTTT	CASRPGTGNTGELFF
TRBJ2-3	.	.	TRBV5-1	TGCGCCAGCAGGCTAGCGTCGGCAGATACGCAGTATTTT	CASRLASADTQYF
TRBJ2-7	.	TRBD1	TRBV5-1	TGCGCCAGCAGCTGGCAAGACAGGGGCCAATCCTACGAGCAGTACTTC	CASSWQDRGQSYEQYF
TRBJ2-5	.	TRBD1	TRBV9	TGTGCCAGCAGCTGGGACAGGGACGAGACCCAGTACTTC	CASSWDRDETQYF
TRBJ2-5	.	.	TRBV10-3	TGTGCCATCAGTGAGTCGGGGGCTACCCAGTACTTC	CAISESGATQYF
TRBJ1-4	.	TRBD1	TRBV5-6	TGTGCCAGCAGCTCGGAGATGACAGGGGAAAAACTGTTTTTT	CASSSEMTGEKLFF
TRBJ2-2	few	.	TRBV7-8	TGTGCCAGCAGCGATACCGGGGAGCTGTTTTTT	CASSDTGELFF